The 28 T cell receptor beta chains presented below share a single source sample, sequenced in a study of radiotherapy plus CTLA-4 blockade in lung cancer. This table comes from immunoSEQ multiplex PCR, and its TCRdb copy is limited to in-frame clones, with some not included. The sample lists tens of thousands of clones; more than 65% were seen once. The source was peripheral blood, collected from a patient treated with radiotherapy plus ipilimumab. These receptors were obtained from a human donor with non-small cell lung cancer who had stable disease on radiotherapy plus ipilimumab.

This clone has a handful of counts. In DNA, the CDR3 is TGCAGCGTTTCCGGAGACAGGGCAAACTACGAGCAGTACTTC. Translation: CSVSGDRANYEQYF. The gene calls are TRBV29-1 and TRBJ2-7; the match to TRBD1 covers 7 bases. The V gene's germline CDR1 is SQVTM and CDR2 ANQGSEA. This CDR3 region has 14 residues. The junction had 10 bases not matched to a gene; V was cut back by 5 bases and J by 3 bases.

The chain links TRBV6-4 to TRBJ1-2; the match to TRBD1 covers 9 bases. J gave up 8 bases and V 6 bases, and 7 bases lay outside the gene matches. Germline CDR1 is MRHNA and CDR2 is SNTAGT. The CDR3 covers 13 residues. CDR3 loop: CASSATGGIGYTF. The CDR3 bases are TGTGCCAGCAGCGCGACAGGGGGGATAGGCTACACCTTC.

V is TRBV6-5 and J is TRBJ2-7, with D possibly being TRBD1 (5 bases). There are 13 residues in the CDR3. V lost 6 bases, J lost 3 bases, and 12 bases lay in between. Germline-derived CDR1 and CDR2 are MNHEY and SVGAGI. The CDR3 DNA sequence: TGTGCCAGCAGGGATTCTCAGGGCTACGAGCAGTACTTC. It yields the protein CASRDSQGYEQYF.

This chain connects TRBV9 to TRBJ1-4; no reliable D call. The CDR3 is made up of 16 amino acids. Deletions cut 3 bases from V and 2 bases from J, with 14 bases between. Germline V lookup: CDR1 SGDLS, CDR2 YYNGEE. CDR3 sequence: CASSAGGMGTNEKLFF. As DNA, the CDR3 is TGTGCCAGCAGCGCGGGAGGAATGGGGACTAATGAAAAACTGTTTTTT.

The chain recombines TRBV6-5 with TRBJ1-2; 7 nucleotides align to TRBD1. This CDR3 is 14 amino acids long. Looked up from germline, CDR1 is MNHEY and CDR2 is SVGAGI. J gave up 4 bases and V 7 bases, and 9 bases lay outside the gene matches. The CDR3 is CASMNRGLSYGYTF. CDR3 nucleotide sequence: TGTGCCAGCATGAACAGGGGTTTGTCCTATGGCTACACCTTC.

The chain carries TRBV4-1 and TRBJ2-5; 12 bases fit TRBD2. V lost 2 bases and J lost 3; bases outside the gene matches: 4. The CDR3 is 16 amino acids. CDR1 is MGHRA and CDR2 is YSYEKL in the germline V gene. Here the CDR3 DNA reads TGCGCCAGCAGCCAACGCCGGACTAGCGGGGAAGAGACCCAGTACTTC. Translated: CASSQRRTSGEETQYF.

This chain uses TRBV21-1 with TRBJ1-1; the table names TRBD1, a call not compared with the DNA. TRBV21-1 constitutes a pseudogene. The CDR3 has 17 amino acids. The CDR3 is CASSKSGTGGTNTEAFF. The CDR3 DNA reads as TGTGCCAGCAGCAAAAGCGGGACAGGGGGTACCAACACTGAAGCTTTCTTT.

The count of this clone is one. V gene TRBV7-9 combines with J gene TRBJ1-4, with D tentatively TRBD1 (6 bases). The V gene's germline CDR1 is SEHNR and CDR2 FQNEAQ (reference sequence). The CDR3 spans 15 residues. Deletions cut 4 bases from V and 5 bases from J, with 14 bases between. The DNA for the CDR3 is TGTGCCAGCAGCTCAGGGGACCGGACGAATGAAAAACTGTTTTTT. Amino acids: CASSSGDRTNEKLFF. Full variable domain (remainder filled in from reference TRBV7-9 and TRBJ1-4): DTGVSQNPRHKITKRGQNVTFRCDPISEHNRLYWYRQTLGQGPEFLTYFQNEAQLEKSRLLSDRFSAERPKGSFSTLEIQRTEQGDSAMYLCASSSGDRTNEKLFFGSGTQLSVL.

In its sample, this clone was seen once. The rearrangement joins TRBV10-2 to TRBJ1-5; weak D call: TRBD1 (5 bases). The CDR3 has 12 residues. Between the trimmed V and J ends, which lost 2 bases and 16 bases, there was a span of 15 bases. Per the germline V gene, CDR1 is WSHSY and CDR2 is SAAADI. The CDR3, as DNA: TGCGCCAGCAGTGAGAAGGGGATTGGGGTTCATTTT. Its translation is CASSEKGIGVHF.

This sequence joins TRBV7-2 and TRBJ2-3; 12 bases map to TRBD2. The length of the CDR3 is 14 residues. V was pared by 6 bases and J by 6 bases, with 4 bases of the junction left unmatched. Looked up from germline, CDR1 is SGHTA and CDR2 is FQGNSA. The CDR3, as DNA: TGTGCCAGCAGGTTGCTAGCGGGGGGGGATACGCAGTATTTT. It encodes CASRLLAGGDTQYF.

This chain joins TRBV2 and TRBJ2-3, with D possibly matching TRBD1 (6 bases). The V gene lost 6 bases and the J gene lost 2 bases, with 12 bases spanning the gap. The CDR3 is 14 residues long. Germline V gene sequence: CDR1 SNHLY, CDR2 FYNNEI. The CDR3 is CASREQGITDTQYF. CDR3 bases: TGTGCCAGCAGGGAACAGGGAATCACAGATACGCAGTATTTT. Supplemented by reference TRBV2 and TRBJ2-3, the full variable domain reads EPEVTQTPSHQVTQMGQEVILRCVPISNHLYFYWYRQILGQKVEFLVSFYNNEISEKSEIFDDQFSVERPDGSNFTLKIRSTKLEDSAMYFCASREQGITDTQYFGPGTRLTVL.

The CDR3, as DNA: TGTGCCAGCAGTTTCCAACAGAACACTGAAGCTTTCTTT. Translated, it gives CASSFQQNTEAFF. The rearrangement links TRBV28 to TRBJ1-1; D is ambiguous. The CDR3 has 13 amino acids. Per germline, CDR1 MDHEN and CDR2 SYDVKM. V was trimmed by 3 bases and J by 1 base, leaving 6 bases between them.

This chain uses TRBV5-1 with TRBJ2-2, with 14 bases matching TRBD2. The CDR3 is 20 amino acids. The V and J ends lost 4 bases and 0 bases, in that order; junction bases with no gene match: 11. Germline V gene sequence: CDR1 SGHRS, CDR2 YFSETQ. In nucleotides, the CDR3 is TGCGCCAGCAGCCATCGCGGGACGGGACTAGCGGGGGCGAACACCGGGGAGCTGTTTTTT. Translated, it gives CASSHRGTGLAGANTGELFF. Variable domain in full (rest from reference TRBV5-1 and TRBJ2-2): KAGVTQTPRYLIKTRGQQVTLSCSPISGHRSVSWYQQTPGQGLQFLFEYFSETQRNKGNFPGRFSGRQFSNSRSEMNVSTLELGDSALYLCASSHRGTGLAGANTGELFFGEGSRLTVL.

This rearrangement joins TRBV2 to TRBJ2-5, with 9 bases identical to TRBD1. This CDR3 contains 15 residues. CDR1 and CDR2 from the germline V gene are SNHLY and FYNNEI. V shed 5 bases and J 3 bases; nucleotides not matched to a gene: 7. In nucleotides, the CDR3 is TGTGCCAGCAGTCCGGGACAGGGCCTTAAAGAGACCCAGTACTTC. This codes for CASSPGQGLKETQYF.

The rearrangement links TRBV2 to TRBJ1-6; the D is unclear. Per the germline V gene, CDR1 is SNHLY and CDR2 is FYNNEI. The CDR3 contains 13 residues. V lost 4 bases and J lost 11, with 12 bases in between. The CDR3 DNA reads as TGTGCCAGCAGTGGCAGCGACTGGGCACCCCTCCACTTT. Residues: CASSGSDWAPLHF.

This clone qualifies as medium-sized. The V and J genes are TRBV4-1 and TRBJ2-2, with TRBD2 matching 7 bases. Unmatched junction bases numbered 14, after V lost 2 bases and J lost 2 bases. The CDR3 consists of 19 residues. CDR1 and CDR2 from the germline V gene are MGHRA and YSYEKL. CDR3 sequence (DNA): TGCGCCAGCAGCCAATTTCCCCTTGGGAGGGGAGCTAACACCGGGGAGCTGTTTTTT. It is translated as CASSQFPLGRGANTGELFF.

The CDR3 reads CASSLYNSILNTEAFF. In DNA, the CDR3 is TGTGCCAGCAGCTTATATAACAGTATCCTGAACACTGAAGCTTTCTTT. V usage is TRBV11-3 and J usage is TRBJ1-1; no definite D call. Trimming took off 2 bases at V and 0 bases at J, with 13 bases between the two ends. This CDR3 has 16 residues. Looked up from germline, CDR1 is SGHNT and CDR2 is YENEEA.

The gene calls are TRBV5-1 and TRBJ2-2; the D gene is possibly TRBD1 (6 bases). The V gene lost 2 bases and the J gene lost 4 bases, with 12 bases spanning the gap. Germline assignment: CDR1 SGHRS and CDR2 YFSETQ. CDR3 length equals 15 residues. The CDR3 reads CASSLGTLSTGELFF. Here the CDR3 DNA reads TGCGCCAGCAGCTTAGGGACACTGTCCACCGGGGAGCTGTTTTTT.

This chain uses TRBV5-4 with TRBJ2-5; D is uncertain. The CDR3 spans 12 residues. The V end lost 4 bases, the J end lost 4 bases, and 8 bases lay between the germline ends. Germline CDR1 and CDR2: SGHNT and YYREEE (reference sequence). CDR3 DNA: TGTGCCAGCAGCCTTCCTCGAGAGACCCAGTACTTC. The encoded protein is CASSLPRETQYF.

In this sample, this clone turned up once. V usage is TRBV5-1 and J usage is TRBJ2-3, with 10 bases fitting TRBD1. The CDR3 length is 15 residues. V shed 3 bases and J 2 bases; nucleotides not matched to a gene: 3. Germline V gene data show CDR1 as SGHRS and CDR2 as YFSETQ. In DNA, the CDR3 is TGCGCCAGCAGCTCGGGACAGGGGCTCACAGATACGCAGTATTTT. Translated: CASSSGQGLTDTQYF.

The table lists this clone with a count of one. The gene calls are TRBV5-1 and TRBJ2-5; tentative D call: TRBD1 (6 bases). V was cut by 3 bases and J by 1 base, with 10 bases left in between. The CDR3 loop spans 14 amino acids. The germline CDR1 and CDR2 sequences are SGHRS and YFSETQ. As DNA, the CDR3 is TGCGCCAGCAGCTGGGGACAAACCCAAGAGACCCAGTACTTC. This encodes CASSWGQTQETQYF.

This rearrangement joins TRBV4-1 to TRBJ2-1; TRBD2 agrees at 10 bases. The CDR3 has 17 amino acids. CDR1 is MGHRA and CDR2 is YSYEKL in the germline V gene. V was clipped by 1 base and J by 6 bases; unmatched bases: 9. CDR3 amino acids: CASSQVPVSGGFNEQFF. CDR3 in DNA: TGCGCCAGCAGCCAAGTGCCGGTTAGCGGGGGGTTCAATGAGCAGTTCTTC.

The V and J genes are TRBV4-1 and TRBJ2-7, with D perhaps TRBD2 (5 bases). Trimming shortened V by 2 bases and J by 0 bases, and 14 bases separated the two germline ends. The CDR3 contains 16 residues. Germline V gene data show CDR1 as MGHRA and CDR2 as YSYEKL. The DNA for the CDR3 is TGCGCCAGCAGCCAACCCGCCGGGGTGAGCTCCTACGAGCAGTACTTC. Its translation: CASSQPAGVSSYEQYF.

CDR3: CASSKGQRNEQFF. Here the CDR3 DNA reads TGTGCCAGCAGCAAGGGACAGAGAAATGAGCAGTTCTTC. The V gene is TRBV5-4, the J gene TRBJ2-1, with TRBD1 identical over 7 bases. J was trimmed by 7 bases and V by 4 bases; bases with no gene match: 5. CDR1 is SGHNT and CDR2 is YYREEE in the germline V gene (reference sequence). CDR3 size: 13 residues.

This chain joins TRBV19 and TRBJ2-2, with D possibly TRBD1 on 5 matching bases. Per germline, CDR1 LNHDA and CDR2 SQIVND (reference sequence). Deletions cut 9 bases from V and 6 bases from J, with 17 bases between. The CDR3 contains 14 residues. CDR3 sequence (DNA): TGTGCCAGCGGACAATCAGGTTGGGCCGGGGAGCTGTTTTTT. Amino acid sequence: CASGQSGWAGELFF. Based on the CDR3 plus reference TRBV19 and TRBJ2-2, the full variable domain is DGGITQSPKYLFRKEGQNVTLSCEQNLNHDAMYWYRQDPGQGLRLIYYSQIVNDFQKGDIAEGYSVSREKKESFPLTVTSAQKNPTAFYLCASGQSGWAGELFFGEGSRLTVL.

The chain couples TRBV5-6 to TRBJ1-2, with D possibly being TRBD1 (6 bases). Germline lookup yields CDR1 SGHDT and CDR2 YYEEEE. With 1 base removed from V and 3 bases from J, the gap between germline ends came to 16 bases. The CDR3 consists of 16 residues. The CDR3 DNA follows: TGTGCCAGCAGCTTGATAGAGGGGGTAAAATACTATGGCTACACCTTC. It encodes CASSLIEGVKYYGYTF.

The chain links TRBV19 to TRBJ1-6; D unclear. This CDR3 has 15 residues. Germline V lookup: CDR1 LNHDA, CDR2 SQIVND (reference sequence). The V end lost 9 bases, the J end lost 0 bases, and 12 bases lay between the germline ends. CDR3 DNA: TGTGCCAGGAGCGGGCTAGACTCCTATAATTCACCCCTCCACTTT. Translation gives CARSGLDSYNSPLHF.

Written as DNA, the CDR3 is TGCGCCAGCAGCTTGGGGGGCAGGGCACGGGCAGATACGCAGTATTTT. This sequence encodes CASSLGGRARADTQYF. The chain uses TRBV5-1 and TRBJ2-3, with D tentatively TRBD1 (5 bases). CDR3 size: 16 residues. Trimming removed 0 bases from V and 4 bases from J, with 15 bases in between. Germline V lookup: CDR1 SGHRS, CDR2 YFSETQ. Full variable domain (remainder filled in from reference TRBV5-1 and TRBJ2-3): KAGVTQTPRYLIKTRGQQVTLSCSPISGHRSVSWYQQTPGQGLQFLFEYFSETQRNKGNFPGRFSGRQFSNSRSEMNVSTLELGDSALYLCASSLGGRARADTQYFGPGTRLTVL.